One T cell receptor (beta chain) is described in this entry. The antigen remains undetermined. The CDR3 covers 14 residues. Germline assignment: CDR1 SGHRS and CDR2 YFSETQ. With 2 bases removed from V and 7 bases from J, the gap between germline ends came to 15 bases. The single heparinised draw taken from each donor contained around 100 mL of blood on average. Staining for CD45RO/CCR7/CD25/CD127/CD95/CD27 allowed sorting of CD4+ naive, central memory, regulatory and stem cell-like memory cells. The entry originates in a study of beta chain features in type 1 diabetes. Study-level results: In all four CD4+ subsets, TCRB CDR3 length was significantly, moderately reduced in type 1 diabetes.

The isolated RNA, all of it, was reverse transcribed, so expressed TCRB transcripts were what got sequenced. The protocol was immunoSEQ multiplex PCR, while the TCRdb copy is restricted to in-frame clones and leaves out a portion. The sample contains about 350,000 clones, around 20% of which appear only once. The chain uses TRBV5-1 and TRBJ1-1, with D perhaps matching TRBD1 (5 bases). Input material: naive CD4+ T cells from blood. This TCR derives from a woman aged 18-29 years in good health. CDR3 residues: CASSFSGLGLEAFF. The CDR3 DNA follows: TGCGCCAGCAGCTTTAGCGGCCTGGGGCTTGAAGCTTTCTTT.